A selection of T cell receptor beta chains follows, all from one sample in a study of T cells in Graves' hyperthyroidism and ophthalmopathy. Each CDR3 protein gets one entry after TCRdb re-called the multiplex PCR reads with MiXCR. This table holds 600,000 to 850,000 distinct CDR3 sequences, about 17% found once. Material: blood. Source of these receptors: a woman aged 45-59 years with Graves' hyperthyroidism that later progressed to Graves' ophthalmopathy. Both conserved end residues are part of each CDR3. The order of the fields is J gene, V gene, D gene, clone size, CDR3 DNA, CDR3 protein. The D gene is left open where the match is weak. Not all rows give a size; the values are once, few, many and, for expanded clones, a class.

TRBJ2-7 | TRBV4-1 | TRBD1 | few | TGCGCCAGCAGCCGGACAGGCACCCCCTACGAGCAGTACTTC | CASSRTGTPYEQYF
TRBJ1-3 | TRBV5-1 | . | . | TGCGCCAGCAGCTTGGCGGCCCAGATTGCTGGAAACACCATATATTTT | CASSLAAQIAGNTIYF
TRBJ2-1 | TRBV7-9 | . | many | TGTGCCAGCAGCACGACAGATTTGGCCTACAATGAGCAGTTCTTC | CASSTTDLAYNEQFF
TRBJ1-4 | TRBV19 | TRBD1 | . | TGTGCCAGTAGTTCGCGGACAGGCGGAAATGAAAAACTGTTTTTT | CASSSRTGGNEKLFF
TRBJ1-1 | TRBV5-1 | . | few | TGCGCCAGCAGCTTGGCAAGAGGCGGGAGTGAAGCTTTCTTT | CASSLARGGSEAFF
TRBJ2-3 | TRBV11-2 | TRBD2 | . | TGTGCCAGCAGCTTAGGGCCTAGCGGGGGAGAAGATACGCAGTATTTT | CASSLGPSGGEDTQYF
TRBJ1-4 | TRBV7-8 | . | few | TGTGCCAGCAGCATCCCCTCAGGAGGAAATAATGAAAAACTGTTTTTT | CASSIPSGGNNEKLFF
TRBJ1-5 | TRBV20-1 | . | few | TGCAGTGCTAGTCTGTCAGGGTATATTGATCAGCCCCAGCATTTT | CSASLSGYIDQPQHF
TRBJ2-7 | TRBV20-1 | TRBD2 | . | TGCAGTGCTATGGGACTAGCGGGGCTCCGAGAGCAGTACTTC | CSAMGLAGLREQYF
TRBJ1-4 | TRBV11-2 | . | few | TGTGCCAGCAGCTCCAGACAGCCAACTAATGAAAAACTGTTTTTT | CASSSRQPTNEKLFF
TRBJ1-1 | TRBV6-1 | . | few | TGTGCCACCTCAGGGGTGGGTGAAGCTTTCTTT | CATSGVGEAFF
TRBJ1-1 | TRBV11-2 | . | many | TGTGCCAGCAGCCCGAGTGCGAGCACTGAAGCTTTCTTT | CASSPSASTEAFF
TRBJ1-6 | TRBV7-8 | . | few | TGTGCCAGCAGCTTGACAGGCCTTTTGTCACCCCTCCACTTT | CASSLTGLLSPLHF
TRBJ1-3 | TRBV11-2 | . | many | TGTGCCAGCTTAGGCTTGCCCTCCTCTGGAAACACCATATATTTT | CASLGLPSSGNTIYF
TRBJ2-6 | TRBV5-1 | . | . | TGCGCCAGCAGCTTGGATAGAGGGGGTTCCTCTGGGGCCAACGTCCTGACTTTC | CASSLDRGGSSGANVLTF
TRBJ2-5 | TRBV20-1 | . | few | TGCAGTGCTAGCCATGGGAACAGTGTCCAAGAGACCCAGTACTTC | CSASHGNSVQETQYF
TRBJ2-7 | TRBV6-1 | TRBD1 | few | TGTGCCAGCAGCGGGACAGGGGTCTACGAGCAGTACTTC | CASSGTGVYEQYF
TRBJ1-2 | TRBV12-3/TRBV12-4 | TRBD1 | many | TGTGCCAGCAGTGCCGGACAGGGGAACTATGGCTACACCTTC | CASSAGQGNYGYTF
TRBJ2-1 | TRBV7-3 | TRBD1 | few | TGTGCCAGCAGCTTAACTCCCCTACAGGGGGGATCCTACAATGAGCAGTTCTTC | CASSLTPLQGGSYNEQFF
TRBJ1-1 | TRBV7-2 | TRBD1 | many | TGTGCCAGCAGCTTACGTGGGGCAGGGGGGTGGGTGAACACTGAAGCTTTCTTT | CASSLRGAGGWVNTEAFF
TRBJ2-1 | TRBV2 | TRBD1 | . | TGTGTCAGCAGGTCCAGGGGGCTTTACTCCTACAATGAGCAGTTCTTC | CVSRSRGLYSYNEQFF